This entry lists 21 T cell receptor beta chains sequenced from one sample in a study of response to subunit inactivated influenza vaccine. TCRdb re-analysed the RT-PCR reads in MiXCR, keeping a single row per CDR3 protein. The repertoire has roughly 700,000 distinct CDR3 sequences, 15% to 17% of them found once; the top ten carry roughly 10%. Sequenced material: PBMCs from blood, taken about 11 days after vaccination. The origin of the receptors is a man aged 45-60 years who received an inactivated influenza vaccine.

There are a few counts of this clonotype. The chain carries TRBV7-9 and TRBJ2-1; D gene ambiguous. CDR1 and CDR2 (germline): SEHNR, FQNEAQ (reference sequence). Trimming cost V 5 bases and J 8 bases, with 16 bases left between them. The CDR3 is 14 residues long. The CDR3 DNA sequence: TGTGCCAGCAGCCCCAAACTGGTGAAGGATGAGCAGTTCTTC. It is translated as CASSPKLVKDEQFF.

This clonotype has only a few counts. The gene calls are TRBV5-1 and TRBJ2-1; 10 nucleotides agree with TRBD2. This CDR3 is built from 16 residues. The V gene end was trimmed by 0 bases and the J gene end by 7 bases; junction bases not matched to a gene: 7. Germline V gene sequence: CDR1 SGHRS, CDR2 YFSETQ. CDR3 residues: CASSLGLAGDLNEQFF. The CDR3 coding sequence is TGCGCCAGCAGCTTGGGGCTAGCGGGAGACTTGAATGAGCAGTTCTTC.

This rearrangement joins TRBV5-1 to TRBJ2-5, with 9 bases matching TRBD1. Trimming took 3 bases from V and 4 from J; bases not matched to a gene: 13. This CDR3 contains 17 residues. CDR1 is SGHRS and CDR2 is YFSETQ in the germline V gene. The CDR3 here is CASSWNTGTGPGETQYF. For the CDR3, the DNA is TGCGCCAGCAGCTGGAATACCGGGACAGGGCCAGGAGAGACCCAGTACTTC.

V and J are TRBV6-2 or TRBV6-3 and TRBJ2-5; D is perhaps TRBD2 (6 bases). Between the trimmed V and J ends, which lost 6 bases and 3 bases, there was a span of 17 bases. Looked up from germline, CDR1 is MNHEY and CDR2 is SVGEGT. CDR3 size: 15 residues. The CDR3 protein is CASSGAGYREETQYF. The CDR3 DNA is TGTGCCAGCAGCGGTGCGGGATATCGGGAAGAGACCCAGTACTTC.

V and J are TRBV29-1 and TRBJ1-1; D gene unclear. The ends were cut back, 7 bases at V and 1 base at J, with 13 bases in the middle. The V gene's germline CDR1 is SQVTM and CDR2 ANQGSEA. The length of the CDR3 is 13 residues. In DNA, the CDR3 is TGCAGCGCCCAAGCAGGATGGAACACTGAAGCTTTCTTT. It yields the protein CSAQAGWNTEAFF.

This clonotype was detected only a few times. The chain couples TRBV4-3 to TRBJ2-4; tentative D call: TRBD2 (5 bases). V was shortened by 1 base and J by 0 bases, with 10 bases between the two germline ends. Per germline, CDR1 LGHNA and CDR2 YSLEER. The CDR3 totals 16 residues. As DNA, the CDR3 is TGCGCCAGCAGCCAAGTGGTGGGAGTAGCCAAAAACATTCAGTACTTC. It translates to CASSQVVGVAKNIQYF.

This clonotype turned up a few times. The DNA of the CDR3 is TGCAGTGCTAGCAAATCTAGAAGCGGGAGGGCCAGGTTAGAGACCCAGTACTTC. Translating it yields CSASKSRSGRARLETQYF. The chain recombines TRBV20-1 with TRBJ2-5, with 10 positions matching TRBD2. Per germline, CDR1 DFQATT and CDR2 SNEGSKA (reference sequence). The junction had 17 bases not matched to a gene; V was cut back by 3 bases and J by 4 bases. The CDR3 totals 18 residues.

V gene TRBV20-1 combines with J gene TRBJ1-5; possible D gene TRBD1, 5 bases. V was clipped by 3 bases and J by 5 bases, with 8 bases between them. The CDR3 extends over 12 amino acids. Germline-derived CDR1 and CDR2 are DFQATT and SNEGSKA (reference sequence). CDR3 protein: CSASVGDQPQHF. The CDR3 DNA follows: TGCAGTGCTAGTGTGGGGGATCAGCCCCAGCATTTT.

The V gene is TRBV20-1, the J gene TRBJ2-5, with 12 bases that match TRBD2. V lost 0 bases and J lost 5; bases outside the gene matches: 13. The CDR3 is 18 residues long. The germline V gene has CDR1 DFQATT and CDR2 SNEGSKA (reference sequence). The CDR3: CSARDQTSGSRFRETQYF. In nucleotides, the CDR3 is TGCAGTGCTAGAGATCAGACTAGCGGGAGTCGGTTTAGGGAGACCCAGTACTTC.

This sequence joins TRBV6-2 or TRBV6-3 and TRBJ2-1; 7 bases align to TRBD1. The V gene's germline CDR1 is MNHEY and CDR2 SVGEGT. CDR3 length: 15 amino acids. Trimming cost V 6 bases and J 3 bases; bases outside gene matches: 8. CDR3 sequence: CASSHYRTGYNEQFF. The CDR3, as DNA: TGTGCCAGCAGCCACTATCGGACAGGCTACAATGAGCAGTTCTTC.

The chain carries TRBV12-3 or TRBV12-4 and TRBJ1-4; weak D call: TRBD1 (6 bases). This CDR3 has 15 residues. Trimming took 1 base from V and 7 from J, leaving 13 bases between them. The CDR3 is CASSLVGGPSEKLFF. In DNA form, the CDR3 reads TGTGCCAGCAGTTTAGTAGGGGGGCCGAGTGAAAAACTGTTTTTT.

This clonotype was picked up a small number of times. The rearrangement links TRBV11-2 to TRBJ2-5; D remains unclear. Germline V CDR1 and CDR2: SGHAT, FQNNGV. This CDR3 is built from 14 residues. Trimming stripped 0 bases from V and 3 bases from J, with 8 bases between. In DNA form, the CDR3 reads TGTGCCAGCAGCTTAGAGATAGTAAAAGAGACCCAGTACTTC. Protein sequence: CASSLEIVKETQYF. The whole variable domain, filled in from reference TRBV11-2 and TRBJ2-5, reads EAGVAQSPRYKIIEKRQSVAFWCNPISGHATLYWYQQILGQGPKLLIQFQNNGVVDDSQLPKDRFSAERLKGVDSTLKIQPAKLEDSAVYLCASSLEIVKETQYFGPGTRLLVL.

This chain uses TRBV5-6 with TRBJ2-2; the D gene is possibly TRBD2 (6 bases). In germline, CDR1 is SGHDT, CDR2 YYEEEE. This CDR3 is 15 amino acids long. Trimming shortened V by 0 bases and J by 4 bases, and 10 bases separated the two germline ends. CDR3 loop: CASSLDLGGTGELFF. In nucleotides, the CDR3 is TGTGCCAGCAGCTTGGATCTGGGGGGCACCGGGGAGCTGTTTTTT.

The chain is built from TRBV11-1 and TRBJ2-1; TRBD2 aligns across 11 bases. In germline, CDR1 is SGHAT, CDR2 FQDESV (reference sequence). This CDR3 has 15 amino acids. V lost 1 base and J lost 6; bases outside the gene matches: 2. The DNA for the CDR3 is TGTGCCAGCAGCTTAGGACTAGCGGGAAGCAATGAGCAGTTCTTC. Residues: CASSLGLAGSNEQFF.

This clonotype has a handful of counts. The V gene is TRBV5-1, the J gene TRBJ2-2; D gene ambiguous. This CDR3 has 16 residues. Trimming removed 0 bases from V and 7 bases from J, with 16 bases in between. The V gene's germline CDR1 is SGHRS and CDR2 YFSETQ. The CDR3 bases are TGCGCCAGCAGCTTGGAAGTCCTACAAGTTGGCGGGGAGCTGTTTTTT. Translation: CASSLEVLQVGGELFF.

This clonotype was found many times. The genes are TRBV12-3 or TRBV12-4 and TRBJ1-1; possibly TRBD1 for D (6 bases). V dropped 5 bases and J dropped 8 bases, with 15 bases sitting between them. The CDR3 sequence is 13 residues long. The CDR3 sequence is CASSTNDRKEAFF. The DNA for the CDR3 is TGTGCCAGCAGTACCAATGACAGGAAGGAAGCTTTCTTT.

The CDR3 DNA reads as TGTGCCAGCGGGACAGGGGAACTACTCCAGCAGTACTTC. Its translation is CASGTGELLQQYF. V is TRBV6-1 and J is TRBJ2-7; 10 positions match TRBD1. Germline CDR1 MNHNS, CDR2 SASEGT. The CDR3 totals 13 residues. With V trimmed by 8 bases and J by 8 bases, 9 bases remained unmatched.

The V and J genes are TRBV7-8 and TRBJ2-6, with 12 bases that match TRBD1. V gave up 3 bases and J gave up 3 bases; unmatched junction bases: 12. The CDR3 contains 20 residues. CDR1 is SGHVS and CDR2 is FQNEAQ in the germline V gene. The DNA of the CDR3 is TGTGCCAGCAGCTTCAACCGTCCGGGACAGGGGGCTGGTGGGGCCAACGTCCTGACTTTC. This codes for CASSFNRPGQGAGGANVLTF.

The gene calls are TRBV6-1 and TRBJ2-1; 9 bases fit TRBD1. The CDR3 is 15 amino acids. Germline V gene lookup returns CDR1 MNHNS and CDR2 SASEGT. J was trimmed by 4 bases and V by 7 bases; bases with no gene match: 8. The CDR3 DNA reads TGTGCCAGCATAACCGGGACAGGGAAGTACAATGAGCAGTTCTTC. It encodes CASITGTGKYNEQFF.

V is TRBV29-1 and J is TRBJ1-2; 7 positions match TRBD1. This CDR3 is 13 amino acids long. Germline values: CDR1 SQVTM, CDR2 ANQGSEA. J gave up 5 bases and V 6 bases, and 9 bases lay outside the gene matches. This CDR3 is CSVERQGMYGYTF. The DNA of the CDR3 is TGCAGCGTCGAGCGACAGGGAATGTATGGCTACACCTTC.

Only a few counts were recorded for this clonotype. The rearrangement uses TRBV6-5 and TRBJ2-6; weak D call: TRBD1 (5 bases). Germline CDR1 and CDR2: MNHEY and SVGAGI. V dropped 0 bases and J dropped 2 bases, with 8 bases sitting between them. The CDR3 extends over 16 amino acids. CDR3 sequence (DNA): TGTGCCAGCAGTTACTCACAAGGGGCTGGGGCCAACGTCCTGACTTTC. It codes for CASSYSQGAGANVLTF.